The 25 T cell receptor beta chains below come from one sample, sequenced in a study of control samples from healthy donors and cancer patients. TCRdb's table, derived via immunoSEQ multiplex PCR, lists solely in-frame clones and lacks some. The table includes about 130,000 clones, 90% detected once. Sequencing was done on a sample of blood. These receptors were collected from a man aged 18 to 30 in good health.

The CDR3 loop reads CASRRGSYNEQFF. The CDR3 DNA is TGTGCCAGCAGGAGAGGCTCCTACAATGAGCAGTTCTTC. J is TRBJ2-1 and V is TRBV5-4, with unresolved D. Germline V lookup: CDR1 SGHNT, CDR2 YYREEE (reference sequence). This CDR3 region has 13 residues. Trimming left V 5 bases short and J 0 bases short, with 6 bases between.

The DNA of the CDR3 is TGCAGCGTTGATTCCGGGTACGGCTACACCTTC. This sequence encodes CSVDSGYGYTF. The J gene is TRBJ1-2, the V gene TRBV29-1; no definite D call. The germline V gene has CDR1 SQVTM and CDR2 ANQGSEA. Deletions cut 3 bases from V and 8 bases from J, with 10 bases between. The CDR3 sequence is 11 residues long.

J is TRBJ2-3 and V is TRBV19; TRBD1 aligns across 7 bases. There are 15 residues in the CDR3. CDR1 and CDR2 from the germline V gene are LNHDA and SQIVND (reference sequence). Trimming took 0 bases from V and 1 from J; bases not matched to a gene: 1. The CDR3 here is CASSIEGTGTDTQYF. CDR3 bases: TGTGCCAGTAGTATAGAAGGGACAGGCACAGATACGCAGTATTTT. Full variable domain (outside the CDR3, taken from reference TRBV19 and TRBJ2-3): DGGITQSPKYLFRKEGQNVTLSCEQNLNHDAMYWYRQDPGQGLRLIYYSQIVNDFQKGDIAEGYSVSREKKESFPLTVTSAQKNPTAFYLCASSIEGTGTDTQYFGPGTRLTVL.

CDR3 amino acids: CASSSPGQGDYGYTF. DNA for the CDR3: TGTGCCAGCAGCTCCCCAGGGCAAGGAGACTATGGCTACACCTTC. V is TRBV7-2 and J is TRBJ1-2; D might be TRBD1 (5 bases). Germline V lookup: CDR1 SGHTA, CDR2 FQGNSA. This CDR3 contains 15 residues. V shed 4 bases and J shed 3 bases, with 15 bases lying between them.

This clone was seen just once. The chain uses TRBV3-1 (or the pseudogene TRBV3-2) and TRBJ2-5; TRBD2 matches 11 bases. The CDR3 contains 15 residues. Trimming removed 3 bases from V and 4 bases from J; junction bases left unmatched: 4. CDR1 and CDR2 (germline): LGHDT, YNNKEL (reference sequence). The CDR3 DNA reads TGTGCCAGCAGCCAGACTAGCGGGGTTCGAGAGACCCAGTACTTC. Translated, it gives CASSQTSGVRETQYF.

The chain joins TRBV5-1 to TRBJ2-1; possibly TRBD2 for D (5 bases). Trimming cost V 2 bases and J 0 bases, with 9 bases left between them. Germline V gene data show CDR1 as SGHRS and CDR2 as YFSETQ. CDR3 length equals 15 residues. As DNA, the CDR3 is TGCGCCAGCAGCTTTGACGCGGGCTCCTACAATGAGCAGTTCTTC. Amino acid sequence: CASSFDAGSYNEQFF.

The sample holds one count of this clone. The genes are TRBV13 and TRBJ1-1, with D possibly TRBD1 on 6 matching bases. This CDR3 is built from 16 residues. V lost 5 bases to trimming and J lost 4 bases, with 20 bases between them. Per the germline V gene, CDR1 is PRHDT and CDR2 is FYEKMQ (reference sequence). The CDR3 region is CASSRTSGIGGTEAFF. The CDR3 DNA is TGTGCCAGCAGCCGTACCAGTGGGATAGGGGGCACTGAAGCTTTCTTT.

J is TRBJ2-5 and V is TRBV18; 9 bases fit TRBD2. The CDR3 loop spans 14 amino acids. Germline-derived CDR1 and CDR2 are KGHSH and LQKENI. V trimming: 4 bases; J trimming: 1 base; junction bases outside the gene matches: 1. CDR3 sequence (DNA): TGTGCCAGCTCACAGACTAGCGGCCAAGAGACCCAGTACTTC. It is translated as CASSQTSGQETQYF.

This clone was seen a single time. DNA of the CDR3: TGTGCCAGCAGCCGACAGGCCGCTAGCAATCAGCCCCAGCATTTT. Its protein product is CASSRQAASNQPQHF. The chain employs TRBV2 and TRBJ1-5; perhaps TRBD1 as D (6 bases). V lost 6 bases and J 0 bases, leaving 12 bases between the germline ends. From germline, CDR1 is SNHLY and CDR2 FYNNEI. The CDR3 length is 15 residues.

This clone was observed once. The CDR3 DNA follows: TGTGCCAGCAGTGAAGCAGGGACAGGGGGGTTGAATGAGCAGTTCTTC. Residues: CASSEAGTGGLNEQFF. The chain couples TRBV6-1 to TRBJ2-1, with 11 bases aligning to TRBD1. The length of the CDR3 is 16 residues. J was trimmed by 7 bases and V by 0 bases; bases with no gene match: 5. Germline V gene lookup returns CDR1 MNHNS and CDR2 SASEGT.

V and J are TRBV28 and TRBJ2-5; 13 positions match TRBD2. Losses at the gene ends were 3 bases for V and 5 bases for J; bases not matched to a gene: 6. The CDR3 totals 16 residues. Per the germline V gene, CDR1 is MDHEN and CDR2 is SYDVKM. CDR3 in amino acids: CASSFVGLAGVETQYF. Here the CDR3 DNA reads TGTGCCAGCAGTTTCGTAGGACTAGCGGGAGTCGAGACCCAGTACTTC. The full variable domain, with the rest looked up from reference TRBV28 and TRBJ2-5, is DVKVTQSSRYLVKRTGEKVFLECVQDMDHENMFWYRQDPGLGLRLIYFSYDVKMKEKGDIPEGYSVSREKKERFSLILESASTNQTSMYLCASSFVGLAGVETQYFGPGTRLLVL.

This clone was seen a few times. The chain carries TRBV7-3 and TRBJ2-7, with D uncertain. The CDR3 extends over 13 amino acids. Germline CDR1 reads SGHTA; CDR2 reads FQGTGA. V lost 5 bases, J lost 3 bases, and 11 bases lay in between. The CDR3 DNA follows: TGTGCCAGCAGCCCACGGTGGGGCTACGAGCAGTACTTC. Amino acid sequence: CASSPRWGYEQYF.

The chain joins TRBV13 to TRBJ2-3; 10 bases agree with TRBD1. The CDR3 spans 20 residues. Germline values: CDR1 PRHDT, CDR2 FYEKMQ (reference sequence). V dropped 4 bases and J dropped 4; count of bases not matched to a gene: 20. The CDR3 loop reads CASSSPEGQGSSVPPDTQYF. CDR3 sequence (DNA): TGTGCCAGCAGCTCCCCCGAGGGACAGGGGTCTTCCGTACCCCCAGATACGCAGTATTTT. The full variable domain, completed using reference TRBV13 and TRBJ2-3, is AAGVIQSPRHLIKEKRETATLKCYPIPRHDTVYWYQQGPGQDPQFLISFYEKMQSDKGSIPDRFSAQQFSDYHSELNMSSLELGDSALYFCASSSPEGQGSSVPPDTQYFGPGTRLTVL.

J is TRBJ2-1 and V is TRBV7-9; 9 nucleotides align to TRBD2. The CDR3 length is 17 residues. Germline values: CDR1 SEHNR, CDR2 FQNEAQ (reference sequence). Losses at the gene ends were 2 bases for V and 0 bases for J; bases not matched to a gene: 5. The CDR3 spells CASSLFSSGSSYNEQFF. The CDR3 region has the DNA TGTGCCAGCAGCTTATTTAGTAGCGGGAGCTCCTACAATGAGCAGTTCTTC.

V is TRBV28 and J is TRBJ2-2; 8 bases align to TRBD2. This CDR3 has 15 amino acids. The J segment lost 8 bases and the V segment lost 6 bases, leaving 11 bases of the junction unmatched. Germline CDR1 is MDHEN and CDR2 is SYDVKM. The CDR3 region is CASREGLEGRGELFF. In nucleotides, the CDR3 is TGTGCCAGCAGAGAGGGACTAGAAGGTCGTGGGGAGCTGTTTTTT.

The chain combines TRBV5-6 with TRBJ1-1, with 10 bases aligning to TRBD1. Germline-derived CDR1 and CDR2 are SGHDT and YYEEEE. The length of the CDR3 is 16 residues. Trimming at V came to 2 bases and at J to 5 bases, leaving 9 bases not matched to a gene. The CDR3 DNA reads TGTGCCAGCAGCTTTACGACAGGGGGCGCGGGGACTGAAGCTTTCTTT. It specifies CASSFTTGGAGTEAFF. The variable domain in full, with the rest retrieved from reference TRBV5-6 and TRBJ1-1, is DAGVTQSPTHLIKTRGQQVTLRCSPKSGHDTVSWYQQALGQGPQFIFQYYEEEERQRGNFPDRFSGHQFPNYSSELNVNALLLGDSALYLCASSFTTGGAGTEAFFGQGTRLTVV.

The rearrangement joins TRBV5-4 to TRBJ2-1, with D uncertain. Germline V gives CDR1 SGHNT, CDR2 YYREEE (reference sequence). Trimming shortened V by 3 bases and J by 1 base, and 8 bases separated the two germline ends. The CDR3 is 14 amino acids. CDR3 DNA sequence: TGTGCCAGCAGCTATGAGTCTTCCTACAATGAGCAGTTCTTC. Its protein is CASSYESSYNEQFF.

In this sample, this clone turned up once. The chain combines TRBV18 with TRBJ1-4; the D gene is possibly TRBD1 (6 bases). This CDR3 comprises 16 residues. CDR1 KGHSH and CDR2 LQKENI come from the germline V gene. V shed 2 bases and J shed 4 bases, with 14 bases lying between them. Here the CDR3 DNA reads TGTGCCAGCTCACCATTCGAACAGGGTGATAATGAAAAACTGTTTTTT. This encodes CASSPFEQGDNEKLFF.

The chain recombines TRBV30 with TRBJ1-4; D gene uncertain. Germline lookup yields CDR1 GTSNPN and CDR2 SVGIG (reference sequence). The CDR3 is made up of 13 amino acids. Between the trimmed V and J ends, which lost 1 base and 8 bases, there was a span of 11 bases. DNA of the CDR3: TGTGCCTGGAGTGAAGGGTGGGCCGAAAAACTGTTTTTT. Protein sequence: CAWSEGWAEKLFF.

The V and J genes are TRBV19 and TRBJ2-7, with D perhaps matching TRBD1 (5 bases). Looked up from germline, CDR1 is LNHDA and CDR2 is SQIVND (reference sequence). V lost 7 bases and J 1 base, leaving 14 bases between the germline ends. The CDR3 sequence is 14 residues long. CDR3 sequence: CASTPGWGSYEQYF. The CDR3 DNA reads as TGTGCCAGTACTCCAGGGTGGGGTTCCTACGAGCAGTACTTC. Full variable domain (outside the CDR3, taken from reference TRBV19 and TRBJ2-7): DGGITQSPKYLFRKEGQNVTLSCEQNLNHDAMYWYRQDPGQGLRLIYYSQIVNDFQKGDIAEGYSVSREKKESFPLTVTSAQKNPTAFYLCASTPGWGSYEQYFGPGTRLTVT.

This chain connects TRBV18 to TRBJ1-1, with a weak D call TRBD1 (5 bases). V lost 0 bases and J 4 bases, leaving 12 bases between the germline ends. Germline values: CDR1 KGHSH, CDR2 LQKENI. This CDR3 comprises 15 residues. CDR3 amino acids: CASSPPAGSGTEAFF. As DNA, the CDR3 is TGTGCCAGCTCACCACCGGCAGGGTCCGGCACTGAAGCTTTCTTT. Full variable domain (missing parts from reference TRBV18 and TRBJ1-1): NAGVMQNPRHLVRRRGQEARLRCSPMKGHSHVYWYRQLPEEGLKFMVYLQKENIIDESGMPKERFSAEFPKEGPSILRIQQVVRGDSAAYFCASSPPAGSGTEAFFGQGTRLTVV.

This chain links TRBV12-3 or TRBV12-4 with TRBJ2-5; D not certain. V shed 3 bases and J shed 5 bases, with 10 bases lying between them. The CDR3 length is 13 residues. CDR3 nucleotides: TGTGCCAGCAGTTTCGCCGACGGGGAGACCCAGTACTTC. Its protein product is CASSFADGETQYF.

V is TRBV18 and J is TRBJ1-2; D not certain. This CDR3 spans 15 amino acids. V shed 2 bases and J shed 6 bases, with 16 bases lying between them. The germline V gene encodes CDR1 KGHSH and CDR2 LQKENI. The CDR3: CASSPGLGGRDGYTF. CDR3 DNA sequence: TGTGCCAGCTCACCAGGTCTGGGAGGAAGGGATGGCTACACCTTC.

This clone is a singleton in its sample. The V and J genes are TRBV7-2 and TRBJ2-7, with TRBD2 identical over 11 bases. Germline values: CDR1 SGHTA, CDR2 FQGNSA. The CDR3 has 16 amino acids. V dropped 5 bases and J dropped 6; count of bases not matched to a gene: 12. In nucleotides, the CDR3 is TGTGCCAGCAGCCTGACCGTAGCGGGGGGGCCGGGCGAGCAGTACTTC. Translating it yields CASSLTVAGGPGEQYF.

The rearrangement links TRBV6-2 or TRBV6-3 to TRBJ1-5; the D is unclear. In germline, CDR1 is MNHEY, CDR2 SVGEGT. The ends were cut back, 6 bases at V and 7 bases at J, with 19 bases in the middle. The CDR3 has 15 residues. The CDR3 loop reads CASSSTLGEGQPQHF. CDR3 coding DNA: TGTGCCAGCAGCTCTACCCTTGGGGAAGGCCAGCCCCAGCATTTT.